Listed below are T cell receptor beta chains from one sample, sequenced in a study of T-cell memory formation after mild COVID-19. TCRdb redid the calling of the 5' RACE reads with MiXCR, one entry per CDR3 protein. Of over 400,000 distinct CDR3 sequences listed, 23% are singletons. Sequenced sample: PBMCs or a T cell subset sorted from them (not recorded which). All receptors derive from an adult woman who had mild COVID-19 (a few samples of this study predate the infection). Cell type and time point are not known. CDR3s include the opening cysteine and the closing phenylalanine or tryptophan. Part of the rows lack a size; the others show once, few, many or a class for expanded clones.

cdr3_length clone_size j_call v_call cdr3_aa
13 few TRBJ2-7 TRBV12-3/TRBV12-4 CASSFGLIYEQYF
15 NA TRBJ1-5 TRBV13 CASSPGYGSNQPQHF
15 NA TRBJ1-3 TRBV20-1 CSARDVQISGNTIYF
15 few TRBJ2-7 TRBV12-3/TRBV12-4 CASSQDLAGPVGQYF
14 many TRBJ2-3 TRBV24-1 CATSFSGRTDTQYF
15 NA TRBJ2-7 TRBV9 CASSVAPGAAYEQYF
16 NA TRBJ2-3 TRBV5-1 CASSPGAGLSTDTQYF
14 NA TRBJ2-1 TRBV2 CAGIRDRGPNEQFF
13 few TRBJ2-7 TRBV7-2 CASSFRDTYEQYF
13 NA TRBJ2-7 TRBV11-2 CASSLPAGQEQYF
14 NA TRBJ2-3 TRBV2 CASRIGTGGDTQYF
16 NA TRBJ2-1 TRBV4-1 CASSQDQAGNNNEQFF
13 NA TRBJ1-2 TRBV2 CASRLGDTSGYTF